Listed below are T cell receptor beta chains from one sample, sequenced in a study of neurological immune-mediated disorders. TCRdb analysed the 5' RACE reads with MiXCR anew, one entry per CDR3 protein. This sample yields approximately 44,000 distinct CDR3 sequences, of which about 14% are seen a single time; approximately 3.6% belongs to the top ten. The sequenced material came from CD4+ T cells from blood. These receptors all come from a woman in her sixties or seventies with HTLV-1-associated myelopathy (HAM/TSP). CDR3s include the opening cysteine and the closing phenylalanine or tryptophan. Each record gives: J gene, D gene, clone size, V gene, CDR3 DNA, CDR3 protein. A D gene is named only where the DNA matches it firmly. Only part of the rows carry a size: once, few, many, or a class if the clone is expanded.

j_call: TRBJ1-4; d_call: -; clone_size: many; v_call: TRBV25-1; cdr3_nt: TGTGCCAGCAGTGAATGGGCCCAACCAACTAATGAAAAACTGTTTTTT; cdr3_aa: CASSEWAQPTNEKLFF
j_call: TRBJ2-1; d_call: TRBD2; clone_size: many; v_call: TRBV4-1; cdr3_nt: TGCGCCAGCAGCCAAGATCGGAAGCGGGGGGGCCTTGAGCAGTTCTTC; cdr3_aa: CASSQDRKRGGLEQFF
j_call: TRBJ1-3; d_call: -; clone_size: many; v_call: TRBV14; cdr3_nt: TGTGCCAGCAGCCAAGAGATAGGAAACACCATATATTTT; cdr3_aa: CASSQEIGNTIYF
j_call: TRBJ1-2; d_call: -; clone_size: many; v_call: TRBV12-3/TRBV12-4; cdr3_nt: TGTGCCAGCAGGGAAGACAGTATCTATGGCTACACCTTC; cdr3_aa: CASREDSIYGYTF
j_call: TRBJ1-2; d_call: TRBD1; clone_size: many; v_call: TRBV5-6; cdr3_nt: TGTGCCAGCAGCACCGGGACAGCCACAAGCTATGGCTACACCTTC; cdr3_aa: CASSTGTATSYGYTF
j_call: TRBJ1-5; d_call: -; clone_size: many; v_call: TRBV20-1; cdr3_nt: TGCAGTGCTAGAGGTCGGGATAGCAATCAGCCCCAGCATTTT; cdr3_aa: CSARGRDSNQPQHF
j_call: TRBJ1-1; d_call: TRBD1; clone_size: many; v_call: TRBV5-1; cdr3_nt: TGCGCCAGCAGCTTAGGGACAGGGGGGCGGACTGAAGCTTTCTTT; cdr3_aa: CASSLGTGGRTEAFF
j_call: TRBJ2-6; d_call: -; clone_size: many; v_call: TRBV25-1; cdr3_nt: TGTGCCAGCAGTGAGTCCCCCGGGGCTGGGGCCAACGTCCTGACTTTC; cdr3_aa: CASSESPGAGANVLTF
j_call: TRBJ1-6; d_call: -; clone_size: many; v_call: TRBV5-5; cdr3_nt: TGTGCCAGCAGCTTTAAGGGTGATAATTCACCCCTCCACTTT; cdr3_aa: CASSFKGDNSPLHF
j_call: TRBJ2-7; d_call: -; clone_size: many; v_call: TRBV7-8; cdr3_nt: TGTGCCAGCAGCCTAGGTGGATTTGGGGTAACGTCCTACGAGCAGTACTTC; cdr3_aa: CASSLGGFGVTSYEQYF
j_call: TRBJ2-5; d_call: -; clone_size: -; v_call: TRBV12-5; cdr3_nt: TGTGCTAGTGGCCTGGACAAACAAGAGACCCAGTACTTC; cdr3_aa: CASGLDKQETQYF
j_call: TRBJ1-2; d_call: -; clone_size: many; v_call: TRBV10-3; cdr3_nt: TGTGCCATCAGTGAGACAGGCGATGGCTACACCTTC; cdr3_aa: CAISETGDGYTF
j_call: TRBJ1-5; d_call: -; clone_size: few; v_call: TRBV20-1; cdr3_nt: TGCAGTGCTGTTACCAGGGGTAGCGACTACAATCAGCCCCAGCATTTT; cdr3_aa: CSAVTRGSDYNQPQHF
j_call: TRBJ2-1; d_call: TRBD2; clone_size: many; v_call: TRBV5-1; cdr3_nt: TGCGCCAGCAGCTTGATACTAGCGGGGTTTCGCAATGAGCAGTTCTTC; cdr3_aa: CASSLILAGFRNEQFF
j_call: TRBJ2-2; d_call: -; clone_size: many; v_call: TRBV2; cdr3_nt: TGTGCCAGCAGTCGGGCCAGAAACACCGGGGAGCTGTTTTTT; cdr3_aa: CASSRARNTGELFF
j_call: TRBJ2-5; d_call: -; clone_size: many; v_call: TRBV5-1; cdr3_nt: TGCGCCAGCAGCTTGGCCCTCCCAGAGACCCAGTACTTC; cdr3_aa: CASSLALPETQYF
j_call: TRBJ2-5; d_call: -; clone_size: many; v_call: TRBV20-1; cdr3_nt: TGCAGTGCTAGTCGGCTGTTTCTAGAAGAGACCCAGTACTTC; cdr3_aa: CSASRLFLEETQYF
j_call: TRBJ2-3; d_call: -; clone_size: many; v_call: TRBV18; cdr3_nt: TGTGCCAGCTCACCGCGACTACGCGATACGCAGTATTTT; cdr3_aa: CASSPRLRDTQYF
j_call: TRBJ1-3; d_call: -; clone_size: many; v_call: TRBV20-1; cdr3_nt: TGCAGTGCTAGTGTAAGGGACTCTGGAAACACCATATATTTT; cdr3_aa: CSASVRDSGNTIYF
j_call: TRBJ2-7; d_call: TRBD2; clone_size: many; v_call: TRBV20-1; cdr3_nt: TGCAGTGCTGGGGGGGGACTAGCGGGGAGCCATACCTACGAGCAGTACTTC; cdr3_aa: CSAGGGLAGSHTYEQYF
j_call: TRBJ2-7; d_call: -; clone_size: many; v_call: TRBV30; cdr3_nt: TGTGCCTGGAGCGAGCCTTCTTACGAGCAGTACTTC; cdr3_aa: CAWSEPSYEQYF
j_call: TRBJ2-1; d_call: -; clone_size: many; v_call: TRBV20-1; cdr3_nt: TGCAGTGCTAGAGTTGGGGAACCCGACAATGAGCAGTTCTTC; cdr3_aa: CSARVGEPDNEQFF
j_call: TRBJ2-5; d_call: TRBD1; clone_size: medium-sized; v_call: TRBV10-3; cdr3_nt: TGTGCCATCAGGACAGGGGAGACCCAGTACTTC; cdr3_aa: CAIRTGETQYF
j_call: TRBJ2-7; d_call: -; clone_size: many; v_call: TRBV5-1; cdr3_nt: TGCGCCAGCAGCTTGGACTACAGATCCTACGAGCAGTACTTC; cdr3_aa: CASSLDYRSYEQYF
j_call: TRBJ2-3; d_call: -; clone_size: -; v_call: TRBV30; cdr3_nt: TGTGCCTGGAGCGCACAGCTCACAGATACGCAGTATTTT; cdr3_aa: CAWSAQLTDTQYF
j_call: TRBJ2-1; d_call: TRBD2; clone_size: many; v_call: TRBV20-1; cdr3_nt: TGCAGTGCTAAAGGGACTAGCGGGGTCCCATATTACAATGAGCAGTTCTTC; cdr3_aa: CSAKGTSGVPYYNEQFF
j_call: TRBJ2-7; d_call: -; clone_size: few; v_call: TRBV7-8; cdr3_nt: TGTGCCAGCAGCTTAATCCCAGCGGGCCAACTTGATGTGCAGTACTTC; cdr3_aa: CASSLIPAGQLDVQYF
j_call: TRBJ2-7; d_call: TRBD1; clone_size: many; v_call: TRBV3-1; cdr3_nt: TGTGCCAGCAGGACGGACAGGGGGCTAGGAGGGCCTCCATACGAGCAGTACTTC; cdr3_aa: CASRTDRGLGGPPYEQYF
j_call: TRBJ2-7; d_call: TRBD2; clone_size: many; v_call: TRBV19; cdr3_nt: TGTGCCAGTAGTATAGCTAGCGGCCCCCTGAACGAGCAGTACTTC; cdr3_aa: CASSIASGPLNEQYF
j_call: TRBJ2-3; d_call: -; clone_size: many; v_call: TRBV5-1; cdr3_nt: TGCGCCAGCAGCTTGGGGGGGGCAGATACGCAGTATTTT; cdr3_aa: CASSLGGADTQYF
j_call: TRBJ1-6; d_call: -; clone_size: -; v_call: TRBV12-3/TRBV12-4; cdr3_nt: TGTGCCAGCACGTCTTTCTCGGATTCAACCCTACACTTT; cdr3_aa: CASTSFSDSTLHF
j_call: TRBJ2-3; d_call: TRBD1; clone_size: many; v_call: TRBV20-1; cdr3_nt: TGCAGTGCTTCTTCCCCCGGGACAGGGGGCTGGAATACGCAGTATTTT; cdr3_aa: CSASSPGTGGWNTQYF
j_call: TRBJ1-3; d_call: -; clone_size: many; v_call: TRBV5-1; cdr3_nt: TGCGCCAGCAGCTTGGACGGCTACTCTGGAAACACCATATATTTT; cdr3_aa: CASSLDGYSGNTIYF
j_call: TRBJ2-2; d_call: -; clone_size: -; v_call: TRBV19; cdr3_nt: TGTGTCAGTAGTATCGCGGGGGCAACCGGGGAGCTGTTTTTT; cdr3_aa: CVSSIAGATGELFF
j_call: TRBJ2-7; d_call: -; clone_size: many; v_call: TRBV5-1; cdr3_nt: TGCGCCAGCAGCTTGGGACCGAGTGGCTACGAGCAGTACTTC; cdr3_aa: CASSLGPSGYEQYF
j_call: TRBJ2-3; d_call: -; clone_size: many; v_call: TRBV5-5; cdr3_nt: TGTGCCAGCAGCTTGGACGTTAATACAGATACGCAGTATTTT; cdr3_aa: CASSLDVNTDTQYF
j_call: TRBJ2-2; d_call: -; clone_size: many; v_call: TRBV5-1; cdr3_nt: TGCGCCAGCAGCCAGGACTTCGCGAACACCGGGGAGCTGTTTTTT; cdr3_aa: CASSQDFANTGELFF
j_call: TRBJ1-5; d_call: -; clone_size: many; v_call: TRBV12-3/TRBV12-4; cdr3_nt: TGTGCCAGCAGTTTACAACTTGGGGGGTATAGCAATCAGCCCCAGCATTTT; cdr3_aa: CASSLQLGGYSNQPQHF
j_call: TRBJ2-3; d_call: -; clone_size: many; v_call: TRBV6-6; cdr3_nt: TGTGCCAGCTCCGCGGCCGGGACAAAGAAAAGCACAGATACGCAGTATTTT; cdr3_aa: CASSAAGTKKSTDTQYF
j_call: TRBJ1-2; d_call: -; clone_size: many; v_call: TRBV7-2; cdr3_nt: TGTGCCAGCAGCCAGGGACAACGGACTAACTATGGCTACACCTTC; cdr3_aa: CASSQGQRTNYGYTF
j_call: TRBJ2-1; d_call: -; clone_size: many; v_call: TRBV6-1; cdr3_nt: TGTGCCAGCAGTGAAAGCAGGCCAATTTACAATGAGCAGTTCTTC; cdr3_aa: CASSESRPIYNEQFF
j_call: TRBJ1-4; d_call: TRBD1; clone_size: many; v_call: TRBV12-3/TRBV12-4; cdr3_nt: TGTGCCAGCAGGCGGACAGGGACTAATGAAAAACTGTTTTTT; cdr3_aa: CASRRTGTNEKLFF
j_call: TRBJ1-6; d_call: -; clone_size: few; v_call: TRBV7-3; cdr3_nt: TGTGCCAGCAGCTTTTCGCGGAATTCACCCCTCCACTTT; cdr3_aa: CASSFSRNSPLHF
j_call: TRBJ2-1; d_call: TRBD2; clone_size: -; v_call: TRBV2; cdr3_nt: TGTGCCAGCAGGCAACTAGCGGGGGCCGCGTCCAATGAGCAGTTCTTC; cdr3_aa: CASRQLAGAASNEQFF
j_call: TRBJ2-3; d_call: TRBD2; clone_size: many; v_call: TRBV7-9; cdr3_nt: TGTGCCAGCAGCACTGATAGCGGGGGTCTAGGTACGCAGTATTTT; cdr3_aa: CASSTDSGGLGTQYF
j_call: TRBJ2-1; d_call: TRBD1; clone_size: -; v_call: TRBV2; cdr3_nt: TGTGCCAGCAGGACAGGGTTGAGCATCAATGAGCAGTTCTTC; cdr3_aa: CASRTGLSINEQFF
j_call: TRBJ2-7; d_call: -; clone_size: medium-sized; v_call: TRBV7-8; cdr3_nt: TGTGCCAGCAGCCCAAACAGGAACGAGCAGTACTTC; cdr3_aa: CASSPNRNEQYF
j_call: TRBJ2-1; d_call: TRBD2; clone_size: -; v_call: TRBV9; cdr3_nt: TGTGCCAGCAGCTTTACTAGCGGAGACTACAATGAGCAGTTCTTC; cdr3_aa: CASSFTSGDYNEQFF
j_call: TRBJ1-4; d_call: -; clone_size: many; v_call: TRBV12-3/TRBV12-4; cdr3_nt: TGTGCCAGCAGTTTATTGGGGAGTCATGAAAAACTGTTTTTT; cdr3_aa: CASSLLGSHEKLFF
j_call: TRBJ1-1; d_call: -; clone_size: many; v_call: TRBV2; cdr3_nt: TGTGCCAGCCGTCCCGGACACATGAACACTGAAGCTTTCTTT; cdr3_aa: CASRPGHMNTEAFF
j_call: TRBJ2-1; d_call: -; clone_size: many; v_call: TRBV5-1; cdr3_nt: TGCGCCAGCAGCCAACTAGCTAATGAGCAGTTCTTC; cdr3_aa: CASSQLANEQFF
j_call: TRBJ1-3; d_call: -; clone_size: many; v_call: TRBV11-2; cdr3_nt: TGTGCCAGCAGCTCCCTACGGGGTACGGGAAACACCATATATTTT; cdr3_aa: CASSSLRGTGNTIYF
j_call: TRBJ1-2; d_call: TRBD1; clone_size: many; v_call: TRBV5-1; cdr3_nt: TGCGCCAGCAGCTTGGCCGGCAGGGGGTCGGGCTACACCTTC; cdr3_aa: CASSLAGRGSGYTF
j_call: TRBJ2-7; d_call: TRBD1; clone_size: many; v_call: TRBV20-1; cdr3_nt: TGCAGTGCCGGTGACAGGGGCTACGAGCAGTACTTC; cdr3_aa: CSAGDRGYEQYF
j_call: TRBJ2-7; d_call: -; clone_size: many; v_call: TRBV3-1; cdr3_nt: TGTGCCAGCAGCCCAACCCGGGACATCCGAGCCTACGAGCAGTACTTC; cdr3_aa: CASSPTRDIRAYEQYF
j_call: TRBJ1-4; d_call: TRBD1; clone_size: many; v_call: TRBV20-1; cdr3_nt: TGCAGTGCTCGTGCCAGGGGGCGGGTCGCAAGTGAAAAACTGTTTTTT; cdr3_aa: CSARARGRVASEKLFF
j_call: TRBJ2-6; d_call: -; clone_size: many; v_call: TRBV20-1; cdr3_nt: TGCAGTGCTAGAGATCCGGGAGGGGGGACAGAGAGCTCTGGGGCCAACGTCCTGACTTTC; cdr3_aa: CSARDPGGGTESSGANVLTF
j_call: TRBJ1-4; d_call: -; clone_size: many; v_call: TRBV5-1; cdr3_nt: TGCGCCAGCAGCCCTGGTCGGCTCGGGAGTGAAAAACTGTTTTTT; cdr3_aa: CASSPGRLGSEKLFF
j_call: TRBJ2-6; d_call: TRBD1; clone_size: many; v_call: TRBV5-6; cdr3_nt: TGTGCCAGCAGCCTAAAAACCCGGGACAGGGCTGGGGCCAACGTCCTGACTTTC; cdr3_aa: CASSLKTRDRAGANVLTF